This paragraph covers one TCR beta chain sequence. Patients from Seattle were sampled longitudinally, starting during active infection. This sample was included in a study of blood T cell repertoires in COVID-19. Assay: immunoSEQ multiplex PCR; the TCRdb copy retains only in-frame clones and omits some. The sample holds fewer than 300,000 clones, 80% to 90% seen once. This CDR3 has 22 residues. V gave up 4 bases and J gave up 1 base; unmatched junction bases: 26. Germline V gene lookup returns CDR1 SGHDN and CDR2 FVKESK. This sequence joins TRBV14 and TRBJ1-1; 8 nucleotides match TRBD1. Sequenced material: peripheral blood. The source of this sequence is a woman aged 25 to 39 with COVID-19, enrolled during active disease. CDR3 nucleotides: TGTGCCAGCAGCCCGGATTTGGACAGGGACTACAACATACACACTCCGAACACTGAAGCTTTCTTT. Translating gives CASSPDLDRDYNIHTPNTEAFF.